This passage covers 27 T cell receptor beta chains from one sample sequenced in a study of Ad26.COV2.S vaccination and SARS-CoV-2 variants. Measured with immunoSEQ multiplex PCR; TCRdb has only the in-frame clones, and not every one. The profile shows hundreds of thousands of clones, 90% to 95% of them singletons. This specimen was peripheral blood, taken after recovery from COVID-19. These receptor sequences come from a human donor who had recovered from COVID-19.

The chain recombines TRBV5-1 with TRBJ2-7; no reliable D call. This CDR3 contains 13 residues. Germline V gene lookup returns CDR1 SGHRS and CDR2 YFSETQ. Trimming left V 0 bases short and J 6 bases short, with 10 bases between. The CDR3 DNA follows: TGCGCCAGCAGCTTGGCTCCCCAGGTCGAGCAGTACTTC. This encodes CASSLAPQVEQYF.

The CDR3 DNA reads TGTGCCAGCAGCTTAGAGATAGGAGGTAATTCACCCCTCCACTTT. Protein: CASSLEIGGNSPLHF. This sequence joins TRBV7-2 and TRBJ1-6; D unresolved. Germline V gene sequence: CDR1 SGHTA, CDR2 FQGNSA. Trimming stripped 1 base from V and 6 bases from J, with 10 bases between. The CDR3 has 15 amino acids.

The chain employs TRBV7-8 and TRBJ1-5; maybe TRBD1 (6 bases). The CDR3 totals 17 residues. Germline CDR1 and CDR2: SGHVS and FQNEAQ. V gave up 3 bases and J gave up 0 bases, with 15 bases separating them. This CDR3 is CASSFRVQGASNQPQHF. The CDR3 coding sequence is TGTGCCAGCAGCTTCAGGGTACAGGGAGCTAGCAATCAGCCCCAGCATTTT.

The V gene is TRBV12-3 or TRBV12-4, the J gene TRBJ1-1; D remains unclear. This CDR3 is 13 amino acids long. V was cut by 9 bases and J by 1 base, with 12 bases left in between. This chain's CDR3 is CASRSTPNTEAFF. In DNA, the CDR3 is TGTGCCAGTCGATCGACACCGAACACTGAAGCTTTCTTT.

Here the CDR3 reads CASSLRDGTEAFF. The CDR3, as DNA: TGTGCCAGCAGCTTGCGGGATGGAACTGAAGCTTTCTTT. The chain carries TRBV5-4 and TRBJ1-1; D remains unclear. Germline V gene lookup returns CDR1 SGHNT and CDR2 YYREEE (reference sequence). Trimming took 1 base from V and 5 from J, leaving 9 bases between them. This CDR3 has 13 amino acids. Full variable domain (remainder filled in from reference TRBV5-4 and TRBJ1-1): ETGVTQSPTHLIKTRGQQVTLRCSSQSGHNTVSWYQQALGQGPQFIFQYYREEENGRGNFPPRFSGLQFPNYSSELNVNALELDDSALYLCASSLRDGTEAFFGQGTRLTVV.

This clone was counted once. V and J are TRBV28 and TRBJ2-5, with D maybe TRBD1 (5 bases). The V end was cut by 3 bases, the J end by 2 bases, with 7 bases between. The CDR3 consists of 13 residues. CDR1 and CDR2 (germline): MDHEN, SYDVKM. CDR3 nucleotide sequence: TGTGCCAGCAGTTTCTACAGGCAAGAGACCCAGTACTTC. Its protein product is CASSFYRQETQYF.

This chain links TRBV11-2 with TRBJ2-7; D remains ambiguous. This CDR3 is built from 13 residues. Germline V gives CDR1 SGHAT, CDR2 FQNNGV. The V end lost 1 base, the J end lost 5 bases, and 9 bases lay between the germline ends. In nucleotides, the CDR3 is TGTGCCAGCAGCTTAGTGGGCCCCCACGAGCAGTACTTC. Its protein is CASSLVGPHEQYF.

CDR3 nucleotide sequence: TGTGCCAGCAGCTCTCCGGGACAGGCTTTCGGCACTGAAGCTTTCTTT. It codes for CASSSPGQAFGTEAFF. V gene TRBV7-2 combines with J gene TRBJ1-1, with 8 bases identical to TRBD1. With 4 bases clipped from V and 4 bases from J, the junction kept 11 bases outside the gene matches. Germline CDR1 is SGHTA and CDR2 is FQGNSA. The CDR3 sequence is 16 residues long. Combining the CDR3 with reference TRBV7-2 and TRBJ1-1 gives the whole variable domain GAGVSQSPSNKVTEKGKDVELRCDPISGHTALYWYRQSLGQGLEFLIYFQGNSAPDKSGLPSDRFSAERTGGSVSTLTIQRTQQEDSAVYLCASSSPGQAFGTEAFFGQGTRLTVV.

This clone appeared a single time. The rearrangement uses TRBV7-9 and TRBJ1-4; 9 nucleotides line up with TRBD1. Trimming removed 1 base from V and 3 bases from J; junction bases left unmatched: 0. This CDR3 has 15 residues. CDR1 is SEHNR, CDR2 FQNEAQ, per germline (reference sequence). CDR3 region: CASSLGTGANEKLFF. The CDR3 DNA reads as TGTGCCAGCAGCTTAGGGACAGGGGCTAATGAAAAACTGTTTTTT.

A word on this clone: The junction and the germline gene differ at one end; a read error may be behind it. The gene calls are TRBV7-7 and TRBJ2-6; D possibly matches TRBD1 or TRBD2 (5 bases each). CDR1 SSHAT and CDR2 FNYEAQ come from the germline V gene (reference sequence). The CDR3 length is 17 residues. DNA for the CDR3: TGTGCTAGCAGCTTAGAGGGACGCAGCTCTGGGGCCAACGTCCTGACTTTC. Protein: CASSLEGRSSGANVLTF. The complete variable domain, with remaining parts taken from reference TRBV7-7 and TRBJ2-6, reads GAGVSQSPRYKVTKRGQDVTLRCDPISSHATLYWYQQALGQGPEFLTYFNYEAQPDKSGLPSDRFSAERPEGSISTLTIQRTEQRDSAMYRCASSLEGRSSGANVLTFGAGSRLTVL.

The chain employs TRBV7-8 and TRBJ1-3, with 8 bases fitting TRBD1. The CDR3 is 15 residues long. V shed 4 bases and J 0 bases; nucleotides not matched to a gene: 2. Germline CDR1 and CDR2: SGHVS and FQNEAQ. CDR3 bases: TGTGCCAGCAGCTCCACAGGGGGCTCTGGAAACACCATATATTTT. It specifies CASSSTGGSGNTIYF.

V gene TRBV2 combines with J gene TRBJ2-7; no reliable D call. This CDR3 has 14 residues. V gave up 5 bases and J gave up 3 bases, with 14 bases separating them. The germline gives CDR1 SNHLY, CDR2 FYNNEI. The CDR3 sequence: CASSPGVLLYEQYF. The CDR3 nucleotides read TGTGCCAGCAGTCCAGGAGTCCTCCTCTACGAGCAGTACTTC.

This clone was observed a few times. The genes are TRBV3-1 (or the pseudogene TRBV3-2) and TRBJ1-6, with a weak D call TRBD1 (6 bases). The CDR3 loop spans 14 amino acids. Germline CDR1 and CDR2: LGHDT and YNNKEL (reference sequence). Trimming took off 1 base at V and 9 bases at J, with 10 bases between the two ends. The CDR3 sequence is CASSQGQASSPLHF. DNA for the CDR3: TGTGCCAGCAGCCAAGGACAGGCTAGTTCACCCCTCCACTTT.

The chain uses TRBV11-2 and TRBJ2-7; D is unresolved. The CDR3 spans 11 residues. Trimming removed 5 bases at V and 5 bases at J, with 7 bases between. Germline values: CDR1 SGHAT, CDR2 FQNNGV. CDR3 coding DNA: TGTGCCAGCAGCCTAGGCCACGAGCAGTACTTC. This sequence encodes CASSLGHEQYF. The variable domain in full, completed from reference TRBV11-2 and TRBJ2-7, reads EAGVAQSPRYKIIEKRQSVAFWCNPISGHATLYWYQQILGQGPKLLIQFQNNGVVDDSQLPKDRFSAERLKGVDSTLKIQPAKLEDSAVYLCASSLGHEQYFGPGTRLTVT.

The rearrangement links TRBV5-4 to TRBJ2-7; weak D call: TRBD1 (9 bases). V was cut by 4 bases and J by 11 bases, with 28 bases left in between. CDR3 size: 16 residues. CDR1 and CDR2 from the germline V gene are SGHNT and YYREEE (reference sequence). CDR3 loop: CASSRDRDRPGTSKYF. In nucleotides, the CDR3 is TGTGCCAGCAGCCGGGACAGGGATCGGCCCGGGACTAGTAAGTACTTC.

CDR3 DNA: TGTGCTAGTGCCCTTCTCACGTGGGCAGGCGGCGGCTACACCTTC. Translating gives CASALLTWAGGGYTF. The V and J genes are TRBV12-5 and TRBJ1-2; D is unclear. The germline V gene has CDR1 LGHNT and CDR2 FRNRAP. This CDR3 contains 15 residues. V was cut by 7 bases and J by 8 bases, with 23 bases left in between.

The chain links TRBV15 to TRBJ1-2, with D tentatively TRBD1 (5 bases). The CDR3 extends over 14 amino acids. Trimming pared 3 bases from V and 6 bases from J, leaving 14 bases between. Germline V gives CDR1 LNHNV, CDR2 YYDKDF (reference sequence). CDR3 loop: CATSSPPRQNGYTF. In DNA, the CDR3 is TGTGCCACCAGCAGCCCCCCCCGACAGAATGGCTACACCTTC.

The CDR3 region is CASSGGTALYEQYF. The CDR3 bases are TGTGCCAGCAGCGGAGGGACAGCCCTCTACGAGCAGTACTTC. J is TRBJ2-7 and V is TRBV7-9; D might be TRBD1 (7 bases). V was cut by 5 bases and J by 3 bases, with 14 bases left in between. Germline V gives CDR1 SEHNR, CDR2 FQNEAQ (reference sequence). This CDR3 spans 14 amino acids.

In DNA form, the CDR3 reads TGTGCCAGCAGCTTAGCGGCCAGGGGGGTTCCAGATACGCAGTATTTT. Amino acids: CASSLAARGVPDTQYF. The V call is TRBV7-9, the J call TRBJ2-3, with a tentative D call TRBD1 (7 bases). Looked up from germline, CDR1 is SEHNR and CDR2 is FQNEAQ (reference sequence). This CDR3 region has 16 residues. The V and J ends lost 0 bases and 4 bases respectively, with 14 bases between them.

This clone appeared a single time. The chain links TRBV19 to TRBJ1-3; D is perhaps TRBD1 (5 bases). The V and J ends lost 9 bases and 0 bases respectively, with 21 bases between them. The CDR3 extends over 17 amino acids. Germline CDR1 reads LNHDA; CDR2 reads SQIVND (reference sequence). CDR3 loop: CASYNRDSSNSGNTIYF. DNA of the CDR3: TGTGCCAGCTATAACCGGGACTCCTCGAACTCTGGAAACACCATATATTTT.

The chain has TRBV7-6 and TRBJ1-2; 7 bases are shared with TRBD1. After removal of 6 bases from V and 5 bases from J, the junction contained 6 bases not matched to a gene. Germline V gene sequence: CDR1 SGHVS, CDR2 FNYEAQ. The CDR3 covers 13 residues. CDR3 region: CASSSGTEYGYTF. The CDR3, as DNA: TGTGCCAGCAGTTCCGGGACAGAATATGGCTACACCTTC.

The genes are TRBV6-5 and TRBJ1-1; D is ambiguous. CDR3 length: 13 residues. Germline V gene sequence: CDR1 MNHEY, CDR2 SVGAGI. Trimming cost V 5 bases and J 6 bases, with 13 bases left between them. This CDR3 is CASSRAPNAEAFF. The CDR3 coding sequence is TGTGCCAGCAGTCGAGCCCCAAACGCTGAAGCTTTCTTT.

This rearrangement joins TRBV19 to TRBJ2-3, with TRBD1 matching 9 bases. Trimming took 9 bases from V and 3 from J; bases not matched to a gene: 16. Germline loops: CDR1 LNHDA, CDR2 SQIVND (reference sequence). This CDR3 spans 17 amino acids. CDR3 residues: CARSRRTGGEGTDTQYF. CDR3 bases: TGTGCCAGATCCAGACGAACAGGGGGCGAGGGGACAGATACGCAGTATTTT.

This clone was picked up one time. The rearrangement joins TRBV11-2 to TRBJ1-1; no reliable D call. Per the germline V gene, CDR1 is SGHAT and CDR2 is FQNNGV. The CDR3 runs to 14 residues. V was trimmed by 5 bases and J by 0 bases, leaving 10 bases between them. The CDR3 DNA sequence: TGTGCCAGCAGCGCTAAAAATTTGAACACTGAAGCTTTCTTT. It translates to CASSAKNLNTEAFF.

V usage is TRBV5-1 and J usage is TRBJ2-7; maybe TRBD1 (6 bases). The CDR3 runs to 14 residues. CDR1 and CDR2 from the germline V gene are SGHRS and YFSETQ. Trimming pared 2 bases from V and 5 bases from J, leaving 14 bases between. In DNA, the CDR3 is TGCGCCAGCAGCTTAGGCAGGGGTCAGGACGAGCAGTACTTC. Its protein is CASSLGRGQDEQYF.

V is TRBV6-5 and J is TRBJ1-1, with D possibly being TRBD1 (5 bases). The V and J ends lost 6 bases and 5 bases respectively, with 10 bases between them. Looked up from germline, CDR1 is MNHEY and CDR2 is SVGAGI. The CDR3 loop spans 12 amino acids. Here the CDR3 reads CASSRGETEAFF. The CDR3 region has the DNA TGTGCCAGCAGCCGAGGGGAGACTGAAGCTTTCTTT.

V gene TRBV25-1 combines with J gene TRBJ1-2, with D uncertain. The CDR3 extends over 11 amino acids. Germline V CDR1 and CDR2: MGHDK, SYGVNS. V lost 8 bases and J 4 bases, leaving 8 bases between the germline ends. DNA of the CDR3: TGTGCCAGCCTGACCTCCTATGGCTACACCTTC. Amino acid sequence: CASLTSYGYTF.